This is a list of T cell receptor beta chains from one sample in a study of tumor and adjacent non-tumor tissue in lung cancer. TCRdb reprocessed the multiplex PCR reads with MiXCR, giving one entry per CDR3 protein. The table records 130,000 or so distinct CDR3 sequences, about 66% of them present only once. Sequencing input: lung tumor tissue. The receptors were sampled from a man aged 30 to 39 with non-small cell lung cancer. The CDR3 runs from the conserved cysteine through the conserved F or W. A D gene is named only where the DNA matches it firmly. Some rows have no size entry. The others give once, few or many, or a class for an expanded clone.

V gene,J gene,D gene,clone size,CDR3 DNA,CDR3 protein
TRBV4-1,TRBJ2-2,-,-,TGCGCCAGCAGCCAAGAAAAAGGGACACCCGAGTACACCCGGGAGCTGTTTTTT,CASSQEKGTPEYTRELFF
TRBV9,TRBJ2-6,-,few,TGTGCCAGCAGCGCTACACTGGGGGCCAACGTCCTGACTTTC,CASSATLGANVLTF
TRBV24-1,TRBJ2-1,-,-,TGTGCCACCAGTGATTTGGCATCCGGGAACTACAATGAGCAGTTCTTC,CATSDLASGNYNEQFF
TRBV5-1,TRBJ1-1,-,-,TGCGCCAGCAGAGGGGAGGACACTGAAGCTTTCTTT,CASRGEDTEAFF
TRBV19,TRBJ2-7,-,-,TGTGCCAGTAGTATAGGAGGACAGCTCTCCTACGAGCAGTACTTC,CASSIGGQLSYEQYF
TRBV20-1,TRBJ1-2,-,many,TGCAGTGCTAGAGGGTCCGGTGGGGACATAGGACTCGGATATGGCTACACCTTC,CSARGSGGDIGLGYGYTF
TRBV12-3/TRBV12-4,TRBJ2-3,-,-,TGTGCCAGCAGTTTTACTTGCCGAAGAGATACGCAGTATTTT,CASSFTCRRDTQYF
TRBV6-1,TRBJ2-3,-,many,TGTGCCAGCAGTGTAGTCACAGATACGCAGTATTTT,CASSVVTDTQYF
TRBV30,TRBJ2-7,TRBD1,few,TGTGCCTGGCTCGGACAGGGGCAAGAGCAGTACTTC,CAWLGQGQEQYF
TRBV30,TRBJ2-3,TRBD2,-,TGTGCCTGGAACCCCGGACTAGCGGGAGGGCCAGATACGCAGTATTTT,CAWNPGLAGGPDTQYF
TRBV6-6,TRBJ2-1,-,-,TGTGCCAGCAGCTCCCTCCCACAGTGGAGTCACAATGAGCAGTTCTTC,CASSSLPQWSHNEQFF
TRBV29-1,TRBJ1-2,-,many,TGCAGCGTTGAGGGAGGGTATGGCTACACCTTC,CSVEGGYGYTF
TRBV11-2,TRBJ2-1,-,-,TGTGCCAGCAGCTTAGGAGGGGACCTCTCCTGCAATAAGCAGTTCTTC,CASSLGGDLSCNKQFF
TRBV20-1,TRBJ2-7,TRBD2,-,TGCAATGTTAAGACAGCGGGGGGGCGGAATGAGCAGTACTTC,CNVKTAGGRNEQYF
TRBV6-5,TRBJ2-5,-,-,TGTGCCAGCAGGGGGACCGGGACAAATGGAGAGACCCAGTATTTC,CASRGTGTNGETQYF
TRBV11-1,TRBJ2-2,-,few,TGTGCCAACAGCCGGCACACCGGGGAGCTGTTTTTT,CANSRHTGELFF
TRBV6-5,TRBJ2-7,-,-,TGTGCCAGCAAATACCCAAAATTAGGGGGATCTAAGGAGCAGTACTTC,CASKYPKLGGSKEQYF
TRBV4-1,TRBJ2-7,-,-,TGCGCCAGCAGCCAAGAGGAGGTAGTGAGCGAGCAGTACTTC,CASSQEEVVSEQYF
TRBV20-1,TRBJ1-4,-,-,TGCAGTGCTTGTGACAAGGGACGGGAAAAACTGTTTTTT,CSACDKGREKLFF
TRBV5-4,TRBJ1-2,-,many,TGTGCCAGCAGTGTGACAGGCCTACGGGGCTACACCTTC,CASSVTGLRGYTF
TRBV20-1,TRBJ2-5,TRBD2,medium-sized,TGCAGTGCTAGAGATTTTGGACTAGCGGAAGAGACCCAGTACTTC,CSARDFGLAEETQYF
TRBV7-9,TRBJ2-4,TRBD1,-,TGTGCCAGCAGCCTGGACAGGGGCAAAAACACTCAGTACTTC,CASSLDRGKNTQYF
TRBV12-5,TRBJ2-5,-,many,TGTGCTAGTGGTTTGGGACGTGCCCAAGAGACCCAGTACTTC,CASGLGRAQETQYF
TRBV6-2/TRBV6-3,TRBJ2-2,-,many,TGTGCCAGCAGTAAATCACAGGTTGGGACCTACACCGGGGAGCTGTTTTTT,CASSKSQVGTYTGELFF
TRBV12-3/TRBV12-4,TRBJ1-1,TRBD1,many,TGTGCCAGCAGTTTATTGACAGGGGGCACTGAAGCTTTCTTT,CASSLLTGGTEAFF
TRBV4-1,TRBJ2-3,-,many,TGCGCCAGCAGCCAGACCCGGGGTACGCAGTATTTT,CASSQTRGTQYF